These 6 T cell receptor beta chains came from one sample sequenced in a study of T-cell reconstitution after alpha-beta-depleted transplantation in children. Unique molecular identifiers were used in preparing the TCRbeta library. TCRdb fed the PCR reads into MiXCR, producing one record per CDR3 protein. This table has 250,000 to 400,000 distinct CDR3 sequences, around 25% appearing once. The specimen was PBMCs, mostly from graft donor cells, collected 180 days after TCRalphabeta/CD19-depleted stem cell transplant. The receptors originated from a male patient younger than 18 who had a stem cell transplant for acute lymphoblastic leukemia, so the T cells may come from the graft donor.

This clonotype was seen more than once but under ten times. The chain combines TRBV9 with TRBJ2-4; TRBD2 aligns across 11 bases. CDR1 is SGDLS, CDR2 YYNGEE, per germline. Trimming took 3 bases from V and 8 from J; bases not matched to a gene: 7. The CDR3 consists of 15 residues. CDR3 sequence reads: CASSGFTSGSDIQYF. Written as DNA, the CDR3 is TGTGCCAGCAGCGGTTTTACTAGCGGGAGTGACATTCAGTACTTC.

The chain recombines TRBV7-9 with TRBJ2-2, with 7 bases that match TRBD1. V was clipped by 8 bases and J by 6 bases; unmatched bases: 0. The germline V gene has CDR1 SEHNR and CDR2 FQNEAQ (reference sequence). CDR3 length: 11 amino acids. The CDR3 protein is CASGQAGELFF. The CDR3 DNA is TGTGCCAGCGGACAGGCCGGGGAGCTGTTTTTT.

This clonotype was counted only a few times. For the CDR3, the DNA is TGTGCCAGCAGCGTTTACAGGGGGCGCACAGATACGCAGTATTTT. This encodes CASSVYRGRTDTQYF. This sequence joins TRBV9 and TRBJ2-3; 9 bases map to TRBD1. The CDR3 contains 15 residues. V lost 2 bases, J lost 1 base, and 2 bases stayed unmatched. The germline V gene has CDR1 SGDLS and CDR2 YYNGEE.

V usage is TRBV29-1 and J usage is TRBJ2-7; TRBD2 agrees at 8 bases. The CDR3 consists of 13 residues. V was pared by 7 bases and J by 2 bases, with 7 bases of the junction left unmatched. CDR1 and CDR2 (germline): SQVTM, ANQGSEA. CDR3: CSARGGLTYEQYF. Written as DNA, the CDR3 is TGCAGCGCCCGGGGGGGGCTAACCTACGAGCAGTACTTC.

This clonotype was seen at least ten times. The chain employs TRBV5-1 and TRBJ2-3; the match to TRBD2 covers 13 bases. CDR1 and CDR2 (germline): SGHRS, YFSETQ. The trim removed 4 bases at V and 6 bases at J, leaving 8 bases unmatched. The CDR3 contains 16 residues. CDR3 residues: CASSKGTSGKWDTQYF. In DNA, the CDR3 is TGCGCCAGCAGCAAGGGGACTAGCGGGAAATGGGATACGCAGTATTTT.

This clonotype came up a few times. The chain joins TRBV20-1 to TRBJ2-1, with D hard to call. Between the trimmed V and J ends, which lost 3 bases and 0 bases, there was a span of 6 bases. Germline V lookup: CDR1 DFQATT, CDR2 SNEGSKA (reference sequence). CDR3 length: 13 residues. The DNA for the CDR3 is TGCAGTGCTAGGGCTAGCTCCTACAATGAGCAGTTCTTC. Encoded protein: CSARASSYNEQFF.